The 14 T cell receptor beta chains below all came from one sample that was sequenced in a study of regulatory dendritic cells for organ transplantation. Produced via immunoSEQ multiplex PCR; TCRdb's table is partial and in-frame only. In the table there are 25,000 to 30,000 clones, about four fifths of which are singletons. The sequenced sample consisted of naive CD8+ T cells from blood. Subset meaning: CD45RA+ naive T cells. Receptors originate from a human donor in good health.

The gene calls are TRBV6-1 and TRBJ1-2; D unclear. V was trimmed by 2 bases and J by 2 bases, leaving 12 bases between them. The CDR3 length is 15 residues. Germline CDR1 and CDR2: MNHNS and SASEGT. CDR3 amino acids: CASSEPGLINYGYTF. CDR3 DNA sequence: TGTGCCAGCAGTGAACCCGGACTGATCAACTATGGCTACACCTTC.

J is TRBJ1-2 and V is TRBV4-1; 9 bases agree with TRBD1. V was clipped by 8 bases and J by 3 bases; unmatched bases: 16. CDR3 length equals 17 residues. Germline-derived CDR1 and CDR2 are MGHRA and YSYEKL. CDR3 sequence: CASRPGTGIILDYGYTF. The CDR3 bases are TGCGCCAGCCGGCCGGGGACAGGGATTATTTTGGACTATGGCTACACCTTC.

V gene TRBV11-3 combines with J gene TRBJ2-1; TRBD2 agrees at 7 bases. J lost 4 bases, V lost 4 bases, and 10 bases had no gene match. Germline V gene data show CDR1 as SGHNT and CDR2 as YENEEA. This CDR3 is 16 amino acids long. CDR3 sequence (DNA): TGTGCCAGCAGCTCCGATCGAGCGGGGATTTACAATGAGCAGTTCTTC. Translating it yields CASSSDRAGIYNEQFF.

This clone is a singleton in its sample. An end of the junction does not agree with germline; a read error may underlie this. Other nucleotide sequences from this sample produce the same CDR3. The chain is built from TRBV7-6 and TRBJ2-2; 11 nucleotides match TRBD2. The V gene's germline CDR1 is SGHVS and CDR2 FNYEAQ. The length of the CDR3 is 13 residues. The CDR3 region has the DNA TGTGCCAGCGTAGCGGGGGGGCCCGGGGAGCTGTTCTTT. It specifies CASVAGGPGELFF.

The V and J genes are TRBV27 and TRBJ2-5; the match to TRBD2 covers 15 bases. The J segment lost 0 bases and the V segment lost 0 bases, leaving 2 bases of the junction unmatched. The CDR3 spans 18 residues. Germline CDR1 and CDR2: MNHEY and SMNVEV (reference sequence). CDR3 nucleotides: TGTGCCAGCAGTTTATCCGGGACTAGCGGGGGGAACCAAGAGACCCAGTACTTC. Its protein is CASSLSGTSGGNQETQYF.

Here the CDR3 reads CASSVDTRGVSGNTIYF. Here the CDR3 DNA reads TGTGCCAGCAGCGTGGACACCCGTGGGGTCTCTGGAAACACCATATATTTT. This chain links TRBV9 with TRBJ1-3, with D maybe TRBD1 (5 bases). The CDR3 runs 17 residues. From germline, CDR1 is SGDLS and CDR2 YYNGEE. V gave up 2 bases and J gave up 0 bases, with 15 bases separating them.

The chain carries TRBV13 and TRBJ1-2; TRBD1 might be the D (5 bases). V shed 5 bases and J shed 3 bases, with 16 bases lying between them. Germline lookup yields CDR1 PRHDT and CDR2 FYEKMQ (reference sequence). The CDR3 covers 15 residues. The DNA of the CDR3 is TGTGCCAGCAGCCCAACAGGAGAAGATCACTATGGCTACACCTTC. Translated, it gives CASSPTGEDHYGYTF.

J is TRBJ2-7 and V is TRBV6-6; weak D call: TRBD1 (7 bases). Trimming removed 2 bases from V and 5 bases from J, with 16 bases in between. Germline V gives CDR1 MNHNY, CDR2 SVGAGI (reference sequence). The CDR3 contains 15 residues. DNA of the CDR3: TGTGCCAGCAGTTACGGGGGGACAGTTTTCAACGAGCAGTACTTC. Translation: CASSYGGTVFNEQYF.

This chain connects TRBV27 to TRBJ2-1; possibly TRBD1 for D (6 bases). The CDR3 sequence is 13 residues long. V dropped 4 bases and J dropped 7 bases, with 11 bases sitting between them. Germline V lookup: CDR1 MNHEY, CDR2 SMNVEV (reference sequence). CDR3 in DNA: TGTGCCAGCAGTTGGGCAGGGGCGAATGAGCAGTTCTTC. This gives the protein CASSWAGANEQFF.

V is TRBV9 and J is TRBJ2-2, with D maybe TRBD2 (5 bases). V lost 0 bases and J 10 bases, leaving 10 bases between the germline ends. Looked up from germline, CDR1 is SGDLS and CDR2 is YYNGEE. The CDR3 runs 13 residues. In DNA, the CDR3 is TGTGCCAGCAGCGTAGGAGGAGGCTTGGAGCTGTTTTTT. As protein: CASSVGGGLELFF.

Here the CDR3 reads CASSEVHIFNYGYTF. The CDR3 DNA reads TGTGCCAGCAGTGAAGTCCACATCTTTAACTATGGCTACACCTTC. The chain uses TRBV6-1 and TRBJ1-2; the D is unclear. Germline CDR1 and CDR2: MNHNS and SASEGT. V lost 1 base and J lost 1, with 10 bases in between. The CDR3 consists of 15 residues.

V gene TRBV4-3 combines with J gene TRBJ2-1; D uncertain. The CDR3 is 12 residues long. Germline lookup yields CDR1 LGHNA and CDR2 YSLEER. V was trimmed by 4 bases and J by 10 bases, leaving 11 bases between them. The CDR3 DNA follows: TGCGCCAGCAGCCCGAGTGGAGTCGAGCAGTTCTTC. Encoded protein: CASSPSGVEQFF.

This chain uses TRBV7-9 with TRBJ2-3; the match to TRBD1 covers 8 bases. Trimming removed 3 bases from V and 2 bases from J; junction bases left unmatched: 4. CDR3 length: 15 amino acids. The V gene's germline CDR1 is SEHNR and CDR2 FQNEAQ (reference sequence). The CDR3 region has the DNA TGTGCCAGCAGCTTGCCGGACAGGGACACAGATACGCAGTATTTT. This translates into CASSLPDRDTDTQYF.

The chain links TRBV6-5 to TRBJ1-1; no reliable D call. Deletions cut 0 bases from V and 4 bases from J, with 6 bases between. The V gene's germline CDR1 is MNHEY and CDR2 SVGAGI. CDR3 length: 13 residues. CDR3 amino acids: CASSYSFSTEAFF. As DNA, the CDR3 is TGTGCCAGCAGTTACTCCTTCAGCACTGAAGCTTTCTTT.